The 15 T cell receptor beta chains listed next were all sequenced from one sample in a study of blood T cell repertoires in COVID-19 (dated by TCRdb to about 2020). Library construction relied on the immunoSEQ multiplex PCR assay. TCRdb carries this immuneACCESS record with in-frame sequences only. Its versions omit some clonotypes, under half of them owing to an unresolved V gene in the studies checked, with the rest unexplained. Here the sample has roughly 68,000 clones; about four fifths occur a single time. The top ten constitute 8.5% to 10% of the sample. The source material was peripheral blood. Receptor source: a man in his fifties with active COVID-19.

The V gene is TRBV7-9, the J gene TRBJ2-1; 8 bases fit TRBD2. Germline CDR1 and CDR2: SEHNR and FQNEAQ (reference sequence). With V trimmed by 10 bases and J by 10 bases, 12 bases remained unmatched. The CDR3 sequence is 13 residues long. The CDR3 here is CAIPQTSAGEQFF. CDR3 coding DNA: TGTGCCATCCCTCAGACTAGCGCCGGCGAGCAGTTCTTC.

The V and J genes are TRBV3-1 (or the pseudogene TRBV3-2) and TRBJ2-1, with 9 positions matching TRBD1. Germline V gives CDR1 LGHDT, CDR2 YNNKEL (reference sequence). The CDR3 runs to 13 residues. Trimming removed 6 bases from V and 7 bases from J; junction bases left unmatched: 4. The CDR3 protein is CASRRTGVNEQFF. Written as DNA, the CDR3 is TGTGCCAGCAGGAGGACAGGGGTGAATGAGCAGTTCTTC.

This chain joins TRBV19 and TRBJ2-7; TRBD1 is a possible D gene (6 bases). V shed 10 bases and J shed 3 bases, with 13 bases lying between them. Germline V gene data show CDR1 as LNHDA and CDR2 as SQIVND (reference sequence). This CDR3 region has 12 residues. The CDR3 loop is CATGDNFYEQYF. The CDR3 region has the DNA TGTGCCACCGGGGACAACTTCTACGAGCAGTACTTC. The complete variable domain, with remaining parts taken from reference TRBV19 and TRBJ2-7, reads DGGITQSPKYLFRKEGQNVTLSCEQNLNHDAMYWYRQDPGQGLRLIYYSQIVNDFQKGDIAEGYSVSREKKESFPLTVTSAQKNPTAFYLCATGDNFYEQYFGPGTRLTVT.

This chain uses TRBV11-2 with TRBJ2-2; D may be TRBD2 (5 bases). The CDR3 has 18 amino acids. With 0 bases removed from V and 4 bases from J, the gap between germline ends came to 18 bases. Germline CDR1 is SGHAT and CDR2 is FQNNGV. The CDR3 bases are TGTGCCAGCAGCTTAGATCATCGGGGTCGGGCCGGCACCGGGGAGCTGTTTTTT. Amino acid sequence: CASSLDHRGRAGTGELFF.

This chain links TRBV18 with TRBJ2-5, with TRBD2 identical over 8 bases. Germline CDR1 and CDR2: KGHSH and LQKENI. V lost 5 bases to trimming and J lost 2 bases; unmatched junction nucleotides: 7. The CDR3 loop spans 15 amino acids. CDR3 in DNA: TGTGCCAGCTCATTGGCGGGGGGCTGGCAAGAGACCCAGTACTTC. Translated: CASSLAGGWQETQYF. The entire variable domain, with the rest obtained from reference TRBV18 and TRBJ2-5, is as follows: NAGVMQNPRHLVRRRGQEARLRCSPMKGHSHVYWYRQLPEEGLKFMVYLQKENIIDESGMPKERFSAEFPKEGPSILRIQQVVRGDSAAYFCASSLAGGWQETQYFGPGTRLLVL.

This CDR3 reads CASSKTPVSYNEQFF. The CDR3 coding sequence is TGTGCCAGTAGTAAGACTCCGGTTTCCTACAATGAGCAGTTCTTC. This chain links TRBV19 with TRBJ2-1; D ambiguous. Trimming left V 4 bases short and J 1 base short, with 11 bases between. The CDR3 contains 15 residues. CDR1 LNHDA and CDR2 SQIVND come from the germline V gene (reference sequence).

CDR3 nucleotide sequence: TGTGCCAGCAGTTTCTACAGGGGGCGCGAGCAGTACTTC. Amino acid sequence: CASSFYRGREQYF. The gene calls are TRBV6-5 and TRBJ2-7; 9 nucleotides align to TRBD1. The junction had 4 bases not matched to a gene; V was cut back by 4 bases and J by 6 bases. This CDR3 comprises 13 residues. Looked up from germline, CDR1 is MNHEY and CDR2 is SVGAGI.

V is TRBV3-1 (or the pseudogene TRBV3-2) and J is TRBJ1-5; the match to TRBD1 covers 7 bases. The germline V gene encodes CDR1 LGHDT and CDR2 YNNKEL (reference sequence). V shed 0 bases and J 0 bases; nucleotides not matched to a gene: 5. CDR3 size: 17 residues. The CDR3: CASSQDRGGGSNQPQHF. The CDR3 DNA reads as TGTGCCAGCAGCCAAGATCGAGGGGGCGGTAGCAATCAGCCCCAGCATTTT.

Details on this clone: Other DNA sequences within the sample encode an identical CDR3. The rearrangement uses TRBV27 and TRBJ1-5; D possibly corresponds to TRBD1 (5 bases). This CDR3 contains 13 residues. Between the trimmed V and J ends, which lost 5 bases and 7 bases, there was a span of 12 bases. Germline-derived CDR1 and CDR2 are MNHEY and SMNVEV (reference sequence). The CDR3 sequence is CASSPPGGQPQHF. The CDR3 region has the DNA TGTGCCAGCAGTCCCCCGGGGGGGCAGCCCCAGCATTTT.

CDR3 in DNA: TGTGCCAGCAGCCAGGTTATAGCGGATGAGCAGTTCTTC. It codes for CASSQVIADEQFF. The V gene is TRBV3-1 (or the pseudogene TRBV3-2), the J gene TRBJ2-1; the D gene is possibly TRBD2 (6 bases). The V end was cut by 3 bases, the J end by 8 bases, with 11 bases between. Germline V gene sequence: CDR1 LGHDT, CDR2 YNNKEL (reference sequence). This CDR3 has 13 amino acids.

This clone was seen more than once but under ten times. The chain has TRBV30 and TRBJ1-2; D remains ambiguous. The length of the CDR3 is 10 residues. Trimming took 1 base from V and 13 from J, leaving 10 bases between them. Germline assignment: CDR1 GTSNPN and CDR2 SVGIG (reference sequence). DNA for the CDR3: TGTGCCTGGAGTGGGGCGATATCCACCTTC. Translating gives CAWSGAISTF. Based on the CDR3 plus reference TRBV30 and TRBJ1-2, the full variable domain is SQTIHQWPATLVQPVGSPLSLECTVEGTSNPNLYWYRQAAGRGLQLLFYSVGIGQISSEVPQNLSASRPQDRQFILSSKKLLLSDSGFYLCAWSGAISTFGSGTRLTVV.

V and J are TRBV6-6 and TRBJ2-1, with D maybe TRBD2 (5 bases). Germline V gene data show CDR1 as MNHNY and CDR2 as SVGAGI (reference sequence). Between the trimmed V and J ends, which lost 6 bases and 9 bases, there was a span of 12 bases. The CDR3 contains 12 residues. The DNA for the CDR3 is TGTGCCAGCAGCCCCAGTGGAGGTGAGCAGTTCTTC. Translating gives CASSPSGGEQFF.

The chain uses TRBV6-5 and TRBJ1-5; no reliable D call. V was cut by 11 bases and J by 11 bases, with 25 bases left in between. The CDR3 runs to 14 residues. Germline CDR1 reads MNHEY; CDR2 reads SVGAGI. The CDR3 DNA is TGTGCCTCCTGGAGCAAGGTCCCTTTATGGTCCCAGCATTTT. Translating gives CASWSKVPLWSQHF.

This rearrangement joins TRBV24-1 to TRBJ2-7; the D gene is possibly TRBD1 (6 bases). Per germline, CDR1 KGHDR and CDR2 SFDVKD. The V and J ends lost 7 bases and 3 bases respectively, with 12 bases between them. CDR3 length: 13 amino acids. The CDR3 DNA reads TGTGCCACCAGAAGACAGGCCTACTACGAGCAGTACTTC. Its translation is CATRRQAYYEQYF.

As DNA, the CDR3 is TGTGCCAGCAGCTGGGCAGGGGGCACTGAAGCTTTCTTT. It yields the protein CASSWAGGTEAFF. The rearrangement joins TRBV7-9 to TRBJ1-1; 7 nucleotides match TRBD1. Germline CDR1 is SEHNR and CDR2 is FQNEAQ (reference sequence). The CDR3 covers 13 residues. After removal of 4 bases from V and 4 bases from J, the junction contained 3 bases not matched to a gene.